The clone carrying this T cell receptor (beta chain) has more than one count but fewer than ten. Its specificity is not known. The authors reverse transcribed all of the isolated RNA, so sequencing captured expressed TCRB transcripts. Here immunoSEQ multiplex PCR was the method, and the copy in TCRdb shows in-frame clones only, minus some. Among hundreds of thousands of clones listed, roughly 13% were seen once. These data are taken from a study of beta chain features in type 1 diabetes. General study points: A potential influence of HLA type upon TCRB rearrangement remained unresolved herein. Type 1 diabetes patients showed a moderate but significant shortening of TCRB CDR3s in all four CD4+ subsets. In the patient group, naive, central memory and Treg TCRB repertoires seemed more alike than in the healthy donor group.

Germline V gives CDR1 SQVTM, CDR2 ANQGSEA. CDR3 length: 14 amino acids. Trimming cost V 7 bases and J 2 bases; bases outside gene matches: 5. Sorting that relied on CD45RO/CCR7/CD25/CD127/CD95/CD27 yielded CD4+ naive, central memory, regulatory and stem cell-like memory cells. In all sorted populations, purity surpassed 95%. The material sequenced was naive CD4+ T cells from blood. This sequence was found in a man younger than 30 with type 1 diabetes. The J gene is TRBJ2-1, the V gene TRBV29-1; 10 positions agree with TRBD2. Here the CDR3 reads CSASAGGAYNEQFF. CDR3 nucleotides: TGCAGCGCCTCAGCGGGGGGGGCCTACAATGAGCAGTTCTTC.